These 3 T cell receptor beta chains share one sample of origin, sequenced in a study of cytomegalovirus exposure and HLA in healthy donors. Amplification used 60 Vbeta primers and 13 Jbeta primers. Libraries were prepared by immunoSEQ multiplex PCR; TCRdb keeps only in-frame clonotypes and omits some of them. The table lists 160,000 or so clones, more than 80% of them singletons. The sequenced material came from PBMCs. Receptors were obtained from a woman between 50 and 59 years old in good health and CMV-seronegative.

The chain uses TRBV4-1 and TRBJ2-3; 7 bases match TRBD1. V gave up 1 base and J gave up 4 bases; unmatched junction bases: 5. The CDR3 loop spans 15 amino acids. The germline V gene has CDR1 MGHRA and CDR2 YSYEKL. This CDR3 reads CASSQGDSVPDTQYF. In nucleotides, the CDR3 is TGCGCCAGCAGCCAAGGGGACAGTGTACCAGATACGCAGTATTTT.

The CDR3 loop is CASSPPAGGSQETQYF. The CDR3, as DNA: TGTGCCAGCTCACCACCGGCGGGGGGGTCCCAAGAGACCCAGTACTTC. The chain recombines TRBV18 with TRBJ2-5, with TRBD2 identical over 9 bases. The germline gives CDR1 KGHSH, CDR2 LQKENI. The CDR3 covers 16 residues. The ends lost 0 bases at V and 1 base at J; junction bases unmatched: 3. The full variable domain, its missing parts supplied by reference TRBV18 and TRBJ2-5, is NAGVMQNPRHLVRRRGQEARLRCSPMKGHSHVYWYRQLPEEGLKFMVYLQKENIIDESGMPKERFSAEFPKEGPSILRIQQVVRGDSAAYFCASSPPAGGSQETQYFGPGTRLLVL.

The table lists this clone with a count of one. The chain links TRBV30 to TRBJ1-5; 8 nucleotides line up with TRBD1. Germline loops: CDR1 GTSNPN, CDR2 SVGIG (reference sequence). CDR3 length: 14 residues. The V gene end was trimmed by 4 bases and the J gene end by 3 bases; junction bases not matched to a gene: 5. This CDR3 is CAWTLDRVNQPQHF. The CDR3 DNA reads as TGTGCCTGGACCCTGGACAGGGTCAATCAGCCCCAGCATTTT. The full variable domain, rest sourced from reference TRBV30 and TRBJ1-5, is SQTIHQWPATLVQPVGSPLSLECTVEGTSNPNLYWYRQAAGRGLQLLFYSVGIGQISSEVPQNLSASRPQDRQFILSSKKLLLSDSGFYLCAWTLDRVNQPQHFGDGTRLSIL.